Below, 30 T cell receptor beta chains from the same sample are listed, as sequenced in a study of beta chain features in type 1 diabetes. Points from the study as a whole: In every one of the four CD4+ subsets, TCRB CDR3s were moderately but significantly shorter in Type 1 diabetes patients.

Expressed TCRB transcripts were sequenced because the entire RNA isolate underwent reverse transcription. Using immunoSEQ multiplex PCR, the repertoire was profiled, and TCRdb retains in-frame clones only, with some absent. This sample carries some 63,000 clones, 49% of them seen once, and the ten largest clones take roughly 0.7%. For these receptors, no antigen is known. The source material was central memory CD4+ T cells from blood. All receptors come from a man aged 25-45 years with type 1 diabetes.

There are a few counts of this clone. This sequence joins TRBV18 and TRBJ2-7, with D tentatively TRBD2 (5 bases). The CDR3 sequence is 14 residues long. The germline V gene encodes CDR1 KGHSH and CDR2 LQKENI. V lost 8 bases, J lost 0 bases, and 14 bases lay in between. The CDR3 here is CASHPGTSSYEQYF. The CDR3 nucleotides are TGTGCCAGCCACCCGGGAACGAGCTCCTACGAGCAGTACTTC.

This sequence joins TRBV4-1 and TRBJ2-3; unclear D gene. Germline-derived CDR1 and CDR2 are MGHRA and YSYEKL. The ends were cut back, 1 base at V and 3 bases at J, with 11 bases in the middle. This CDR3 comprises 15 residues. The CDR3 loop reads CASSQVGLGTDTQYF. The CDR3 DNA reads TGCGCCAGCAGCCAAGTTGGCCTAGGAACAGATACGCAGTATTTT.

This clone was recorded once. The chain joins TRBV11-3 to TRBJ2-7, with D perhaps TRBD2 (5 bases). With 4 bases removed from V and 3 bases from J, the gap between germline ends came to 7 bases. The CDR3 length is 12 residues. Germline V lookup: CDR1 SGHNT, CDR2 YENEEA. The CDR3 loop is CASSSGNYEQYF. The CDR3 DNA is TGTGCCAGCAGCTCGGGAAACTACGAGCAGTACTTC.

The chain joins TRBV7-9 to TRBJ2-7, with D maybe TRBD1 (6 bases). The CDR3 sequence is 12 residues long. Per the germline V gene, CDR1 is SEHNR and CDR2 is FQNEAQ (reference sequence). V lost 4 bases to trimming and J lost 4 bases, with 8 bases between them. Here the CDR3 reads CASSSQGYEQYF. Here the CDR3 DNA reads TGTGCCAGCAGCTCACAGGGATACGAGCAGTACTTC.

The J gene is TRBJ2-2, the V gene TRBV5-1; D might be TRBD1 (5 bases). The CDR3 spans 15 residues. Trimming took 4 bases from V and 0 from J, leaving 10 bases between them. Germline assignment: CDR1 SGHRS and CDR2 YFSETQ. As DNA, the CDR3 is TGCGCCAGCAGCAGGGGCCAGACGAACACCGGGGAGCTGTTTTTT. Its protein product is CASSRGQTNTGELFF.

The chain is built from TRBV6-1 and TRBJ1-6; 9 bases map to TRBD1. CDR3 length equals 15 residues. Germline values: CDR1 MNHNS, CDR2 SASEGT. The J segment lost 10 bases and the V segment lost 6 bases, leaving 10 bases of the junction unmatched. CDR3 in amino acids: CASRASGTGQSPLHF. The CDR3 DNA is TGTGCCAGCAGAGCTTCCGGGACAGGGCAATCACCCCTCCACTTT.

This clone turned up a few times. The genes are TRBV5-4 and TRBJ1-2; TRBD1 matches 7 bases. V lost 5 bases and J lost 0; bases outside the gene matches: 4. CDR1 is SGHNT, CDR2 YYREEE, per germline (reference sequence). The CDR3 runs 14 residues. This CDR3 is CASRPQGANYGYTF. The CDR3 DNA reads as TGTGCCAGCAGACCTCAGGGGGCTAACTATGGCTACACCTTC. The full variable domain, its missing parts supplied by reference TRBV5-4 and TRBJ1-2, is ETGVTQSPTHLIKTRGQQVTLRCSSQSGHNTVSWYQQALGQGPQFIFQYYREEENGRGNFPPRFSGLQFPNYSSELNVNALELDDSALYLCASRPQGANYGYTFGSGTRLTVV.

This clone came up once. This chain connects TRBV7-2 to TRBJ2-1, with 9 bases aligning to TRBD2. CDR3 length equals 15 residues. CDR1 and CDR2 (germline): SGHTA, FQGNSA. With 6 bases clipped from V and 6 bases from J, the junction kept 9 bases outside the gene matches. The CDR3 spells CASRSPGLASNEQFF. CDR3 DNA sequence: TGTGCCAGCAGGTCACCGGGACTAGCCTCCAATGAGCAGTTCTTC.

The chain uses TRBV7-2 and TRBJ2-1; the match to TRBD2 covers 12 bases. Germline-derived CDR1 and CDR2 are SGHTA and FQGNSA. The CDR3 spans 15 residues. V trimming: 5 bases; J trimming: 5 bases; junction bases outside the gene matches: 4. The CDR3 coding sequence is TGTGCCAGCAGCCCAAGACTAGCGGGAGACAATGAGCAGTTCTTC. This translates into CASSPRLAGDNEQFF.

The V call is TRBV6-1, the J call TRBJ2-4; 9 bases are a match to TRBD1. Germline CDR1 is MNHNS and CDR2 is SASEGT. The CDR3 is 17 residues long. The ends lost 2 bases at V and 1 base at J; junction bases unmatched: 6. Written as DNA, the CDR3 is TGTGCCAGCAGTGAATGGGACAGGGCGGAGGCCAAAAACATTCAGTACTTC. This translates into CASSEWDRAEAKNIQYF.

The genes are TRBV4-1 and TRBJ1-5; D may be TRBD1 (6 bases). Looked up from germline, CDR1 is MGHRA and CDR2 is YSYEKL. This CDR3 has 16 residues. Trimming pared 0 bases from V and 4 bases from J, leaving 13 bases between. The CDR3 bases are TGCGCCAGCAGCCAAGATGGTACAGGGAAAAATCAGCCCCAGCATTTT. Its translation is CASSQDGTGKNQPQHF.

The chain employs TRBV10-3 and TRBJ1-5; no reliable D call. The CDR3 covers 13 residues. Trimming left V 4 bases short and J 8 bases short, with 12 bases between. Looked up from germline, CDR1 is ENHRY and CDR2 is SYGVKD. This CDR3 reads CAISVGEIEPQHF. CDR3 bases: TGTGCCATCAGTGTCGGGGAGATCGAGCCCCAGCATTTT.

The chain has TRBV2 and TRBJ1-2; 8 bases map to TRBD1. This CDR3 comprises 15 residues. Trimming took 7 bases from V and 6 from J; bases not matched to a gene: 13. The germline V gene encodes CDR1 SNHLY and CDR2 FYNNEI. The CDR3 DNA is TGTGCCAGCACTAAAGGGGCAGGGGGCGCTGATGGCTACACCTTC. Translation: CASTKGAGGADGYTF.

DNA of the CDR3: TGTGCCAGCAGTAAGGGACTAGCCTTGTCAGAGACCCAGTACTTC. Translation gives CASSKGLALSETQYF. This sequence joins TRBV2 and TRBJ2-5; TRBD2 matches 9 bases. V dropped 5 bases and J dropped 4; count of bases not matched to a gene: 8. Per the germline V gene, CDR1 is SNHLY and CDR2 is FYNNEI. The CDR3 spans 15 residues.

The rearrangement uses TRBV5-1 and TRBJ2-6; 8 bases match TRBD2. The V and J ends lost 3 bases and 2 bases, in that order; junction bases with no gene match: 4. Germline V gene lookup returns CDR1 SGHRS and CDR2 YFSETQ. The length of the CDR3 is 16 residues. Written as DNA, the CDR3 is TGCGCCAGCAGCTACGGGACTAGGGCTGGGGCCAACGTCCTGACTTTC. Residues: CASSYGTRAGANVLTF. The whole variable domain, remainder taken from reference TRBV5-1 and TRBJ2-6, is KAGVTQTPRYLIKTRGQQVTLSCSPISGHRSVSWYQQTPGQGLQFLFEYFSETQRNKGNFPGRFSGRQFSNSRSEMNVSTLELGDSALYLCASSYGTRAGANVLTFGAGSRLTVL.

J is TRBJ2-7 and V is TRBV28; tentatively, D is TRBD1 (5 bases). Germline CDR1 and CDR2: MDHEN and SYDVKM. The CDR3 extends over 12 amino acids. V was pared by 1 base and J by 4 bases, with 5 bases between. CDR3 nucleotide sequence: TGTGCCAGCAGTTTATCAGGGTACGAGCAGTACTTC. It yields the protein CASSLSGYEQYF.

The V and J genes are TRBV29-1 and TRBJ2-7; weak D call: TRBD2 (6 bases). Germline V lookup: CDR1 SQVTM, CDR2 ANQGSEA. Trimming took off 3 bases at V and 2 bases at J, with 11 bases between the two ends. The CDR3 loop spans 13 amino acids. CDR3 nucleotides: TGCAGCGTTGAGAGCGGGCGACCCTACGAGCAGTACTTC. This gives the protein CSVESGRPYEQYF.

CDR3 sequence: CATSRDQGTEGYTF. The DNA of the CDR3 is TGTGCCACCAGCAGAGATCAAGGGACTGAGGGCTACACCTTC. J is TRBJ1-2 and V is TRBV15; D might be TRBD1 (5 bases). This CDR3 contains 14 residues. The V end was cut by 0 bases, the J end by 8 bases, with 13 bases between. Germline V gene sequence: CDR1 LNHNV, CDR2 YYDKDF (reference sequence).

This clone has more than one count but fewer than ten. The chain employs TRBV25-1 and TRBJ2-7; perhaps TRBD2 as D (5 bases). The germline V gene has CDR1 MGHDK and CDR2 SYGVNS. CDR3 size: 14 residues. Trimming took 1 base from V and 3 from J, leaving 10 bases between them. CDR3 loop: CASSESRDYYEQYF. CDR3 coding DNA: TGTGCCAGCAGTGAATCTCGGGATTACTACGAGCAGTACTTC.

As concerns this clone: At the DNA level, this CDR3 is encoded by other sequences in the same sample as well. This chain connects TRBV27 to TRBJ1-1; possible D gene TRBD1, 6 bases. The CDR3 has 17 amino acids. V shed 6 bases and J shed 2 bases, with 22 bases lying between them. Germline V CDR1 and CDR2: MNHEY, SMNVEV (reference sequence). In nucleotides, the CDR3 is TGTGCCAGCAGCCTTCAGGGGACCCAGCCGACTAACACTGAAGCTTTCTTT. Protein: CASSLQGTQPTNTEAFF.

The chain is built from TRBV7-9 and TRBJ2-3; no definite D call. In germline, CDR1 is SEHNR, CDR2 FQNEAQ (reference sequence). The CDR3 spans 13 residues. The V and J ends lost 7 bases and 3 bases respectively, with 11 bases between them. The CDR3 loop reads CASTIRSTDTQYF. The CDR3 DNA sequence: TGTGCCAGCACCATACGGAGTACAGATACGCAGTATTTT.

This chain links TRBV6-1 with TRBJ2-1, with D uncertain. This CDR3 comprises 15 residues. Germline CDR1 is MNHNS and CDR2 is SASEGT. V shed 1 base and J shed 7 bases, with 14 bases lying between them. The CDR3 nucleotides are TGTGCCAGCAGTGAAGTGACTGCGTCCCAAAATGAGCAGTTCTTC. The encoded protein is CASSEVTASQNEQFF.

This rearrangement joins TRBV2 to TRBJ1-4; no clear D. Deletions cut 6 bases from V and 8 bases from J, with 10 bases between. The CDR3 extends over 12 amino acids. CDR1 is SNHLY, CDR2 FYNNEI, per germline. The CDR3 region is CASRDGGEKLFF. The DNA for the CDR3 is TGTGCCAGCAGGGACGGAGGGGAAAAACTGTTTTTT.

V is TRBV7-9 and J is TRBJ2-7; D ambiguous. Looked up from germline, CDR1 is SEHNR and CDR2 is FQNEAQ (reference sequence). V dropped 4 bases and J dropped 7 bases, with 8 bases sitting between them. The CDR3 length is 11 residues. The DNA of the CDR3 is TGTGCCAGCAGCTCCATGACAGAGCAGTACTTC. Translating it yields CASSSMTEQYF.

The chain joins TRBV9 to TRBJ2-3; 10 positions agree with TRBD2. Germline assignment: CDR1 SGDLS and CDR2 YYNGEE. The V segment lost 0 bases and the J segment 3 bases; nucleotides outside the gene matches: 10. The CDR3 has 18 residues. The CDR3 loop is CASSVGWLAGVRTDTQYF. CDR3 coding DNA: TGTGCCAGCAGCGTAGGGTGGCTAGCGGGAGTGCGGACAGATACGCAGTATTTT.

The chain is built from TRBV2 and TRBJ2-2; TRBD2 is a possible D gene (5 bases). In germline, CDR1 is SNHLY, CDR2 FYNNEI. This CDR3 is built from 13 residues. Trimming removed 2 bases from V and 4 bases from J, with 5 bases in between. As DNA, the CDR3 is TGTGCCAGCAGTGAAACTAGCACCGGGGAGCTGTTTTTT. This gives the protein CASSETSTGELFF.

In this sample, this clone turned up a few times. This chain uses TRBV5-1 with TRBJ2-7; 10 bases are a match to TRBD2. CDR3 size: 16 residues. V shed 2 bases and J 2 bases; nucleotides not matched to a gene: 7. Germline CDR1 is SGHRS and CDR2 is YFSETQ. CDR3 sequence (DNA): TGCGCCAGCAGCTTAGCGGGGGGGCCTGGAGCCTACGAGCAGTACTTC. Residues: CASSLAGGPGAYEQYF.

This clone has only a few counts. The chain uses TRBV29-1 and TRBJ2-7; 10 bases line up with TRBD1. The CDR3 totals 13 residues. The V segment lost 6 bases and the J segment 4 bases; nucleotides outside the gene matches: 6. Germline V gene sequence: CDR1 SQVTM, CDR2 ANQGSEA. CDR3 sequence: CSVTRQGAYEQYF. For the CDR3, the DNA is TGCAGCGTAACTCGACAGGGGGCATACGAGCAGTACTTC.

The J gene is TRBJ2-1, the V gene TRBV11-2, with 10 bases that match TRBD2. Trimming removed 1 base from V and 6 bases from J; junction bases left unmatched: 9. The germline V gene encodes CDR1 SGHAT and CDR2 FQNNGV. The CDR3 runs to 17 residues. The CDR3 region is CASSLASLAGGSNEQFF. In nucleotides, the CDR3 is TGTGCCAGCAGCTTAGCATCTTTAGCGGGAGGTAGCAATGAGCAGTTCTTC.

In this sample, this clone turned up a few times. This rearrangement joins TRBV10-3 to TRBJ2-1; 11 nucleotides align to TRBD2. The germline gives CDR1 ENHRY, CDR2 SYGVKD. The junction had 0 bases not matched to a gene; V was cut back by 0 bases and J by 5 bases. CDR3 size: 15 residues. The CDR3 loop reads CAISESGLADNEQFF. The DNA of the CDR3 is TGTGCCATCAGTGAGTCGGGACTAGCGGACAATGAGCAGTTCTTC.